This T cell receptor beta chain was captured by sequencing in a study of blood T cells in healthy people across ages. Every sample had a minimum of 6 million PBMCs isolated. Notes on this clonotype: Its specificity is not known.

With 1 base removed from V and 12 bases from J, the gap between germline ends came to 10 bases. The CDR3 runs 13 residues. Germline V gene sequence: CDR1 SEHNR, CDR2 FQNEAQ (reference sequence). The second PCR ran roughly 7 to 11 cycles with a sample-barcoded 5' primer and J-beta primers. A template-switch adaptor that had 12 random nucleotides put a tag on each cDNA molecule. In TCRdb, the 5' RACE reads were re-called with MiXCR into one record per CDR3 protein. The sample shows 2 million or so distinct CDR3 sequences, around 48% of them seen only once. Study-wide points: Naive T cell percentage by flow cytometry tracked strongly with beta diversity. There was no known CMV status for donors, so expanded clonotype changes were possibly confounded.

The sample comprised blood. The J gene is TRBJ1-6, the V gene TRBV7-9; D perhaps matches TRBD1 (5 bases). This clonotype originated in a woman in her thirties or forties in good health. The CDR3 DNA reads TGTGCCAGCAGCTTAGTGGGGGTCGGACCCCTCCACTTT. This encodes CASSLVGVGPLHF.